Presented here are 29 T cell receptor beta chains from one specimen sequenced in a study of blood T cell repertoires in COVID-19. Sequencing was performed with immunoSEQ multiplex PCR; in TCRdb, only in-frame clones are kept and a portion is missing. The data contain under 300,000 clones, around 90% of them seen just once; the ten biggest clones take up approximately 0.94%. Sequenced material: peripheral blood. The source of these receptors is a woman aged 40 to 49 who had recovered from COVID-19.

The chain employs TRBV7-8 and TRBJ1-1, with 7 nucleotides matching TRBD1. CDR1 and CDR2 from the germline V gene are SGHVS and FQNEAQ. V was pared by 3 bases and J by 3 bases, with 1 base of the junction left unmatched. CDR3 length: 13 residues. DNA for the CDR3: TGTGCCAGCAGCTTGGGGACAGACACTGAAGCTTTCTTT. The encoded protein is CASSLGTDTEAFF.

V is TRBV2 and J is TRBJ2-5; a possible D gene is TRBD2 (7 bases). Trimming shortened V by 4 bases and J by 1 base, and 16 bases separated the two germline ends. The CDR3 is 16 residues long. The germline V gene has CDR1 SNHLY and CDR2 FYNNEI. The CDR3 loop reads CASSGGGGPTQETQYF. The CDR3 coding sequence is TGTGCCAGCAGTGGGGGGGGCGGCCCCACCCAAGAGACCCAGTACTTC.

The chain is built from TRBV12-3 or TRBV12-4 and TRBJ2-7, with a tentative D call TRBD1 (6 bases). V shed 6 bases and J shed 2 bases, with 11 bases lying between them. The CDR3 runs to 13 residues. The CDR3 here is CASRPTGTYEQYF. As DNA, the CDR3 is TGTGCCAGCAGGCCGACAGGAACCTACGAGCAGTACTTC.

The CDR3 here is CATSDSGTLSYEQYF. CDR3 DNA: TGTGCCACCAGTGACAGCGGAACTCTCTCCTACGAGCAGTACTTC. The chain carries TRBV24-1 and TRBJ2-7; D might be TRBD2 (5 bases). The germline gives CDR1 KGHDR, CDR2 SFDVKD. V gave up 4 bases and J gave up 0 bases, with 12 bases separating them. The CDR3 consists of 15 residues.

As regards this clone: Other DNA sequences in this specimen translate into the identical CDR3. The chain joins TRBV10-3 to TRBJ1-1; 9 positions match TRBD1. The length of the CDR3 is 15 residues. The V and J ends lost 0 bases and 1 base, in that order; junction bases with no gene match: 0. Per the germline V gene, CDR1 is ENHRY and CDR2 is SYGVKD. The CDR3 nucleotides are TGTGCCATCAGTGAGTCGGGACAGGGGAACACTGAAGCTTTCTTT. Its protein product is CAISESGQGNTEAFF.

V gene TRBV29-1 combines with J gene TRBJ2-7, with D maybe TRBD1 (5 bases). This CDR3 spans 13 amino acids. V lost 4 bases and J lost 3, with 13 bases in between. Germline-derived CDR1 and CDR2 are SQVTM and ANQGSEA. The CDR3 nucleotides read TGCAGCGTTGTATTACCAAGGGGCTACGAGCAGTACTTC. It encodes CSVVLPRGYEQYF.

This clone was recorded only once. CDR3 bases: TGTGCCATCAGGGACAGGGGGGTTTCCTACGAGCAGTACTTC. Its protein is CAIRDRGVSYEQYF. The genes are TRBV10-3 and TRBJ2-7, with 10 bases lining up with TRBD1. Per germline, CDR1 ENHRY and CDR2 SYGVKD. The CDR3 is 14 residues long. After removal of 6 bases from V and 1 base from J, the junction contained 3 bases not matched to a gene.

The chain links TRBV7-2 to TRBJ2-1; TRBD2 matches at 7 bases. The CDR3 length is 14 residues. CDR1 and CDR2 (germline): SGHTA, FQGNSA. The junction had 9 bases not matched to a gene; V was cut back by 5 bases and J by 8 bases. Here the CDR3 reads CASSATLTSYEQFF. Written as DNA, the CDR3 is TGTGCCAGCAGCGCGACATTGACTAGCTATGAGCAGTTCTTC.

The chain uses TRBV6-6 and TRBJ2-7; possible D gene TRBD2, 6 bases. The V end was cut by 2 bases, the J end by 2 bases, with 13 bases between. Germline values: CDR1 MNHNY, CDR2 SVGAGI (reference sequence). CDR3 size: 15 residues. The CDR3 nucleotides read TGTGCCAGCAGTTACATCGGTAGCGGTACCTACGAGCAGTACTTC. Residues: CASSYIGSGTYEQYF.

This chain links TRBV3-1 (or the pseudogene TRBV3-2) with TRBJ2-7; tentatively, D is TRBD1 (6 bases). V lost 1 base to trimming and J lost 6 bases, with 16 bases between them. Germline values: CDR1 LGHDT, CDR2 YNNKEL (reference sequence). This CDR3 has 15 amino acids. This CDR3 is CASSQGAGANGEQYF. The CDR3 bases are TGTGCCAGCAGCCAAGGGGCAGGGGCCAATGGCGAGCAGTACTTC.

This chain links TRBV16 with TRBJ2-3, with 10 nucleotides matching TRBD2. The germline V gene has CDR1 KGHSY and CDR2 FQNENV. Trimming cost V 2 bases and J 0 bases; bases outside gene matches: 11. The CDR3 consists of 19 residues. Here the CDR3 DNA reads TGTGCCAGCAGCCAACGGAGCGGGAGGGGATACTCTAGCACAGATACGCAGTATTTT. It is translated as CASSQRSGRGYSSTDTQYF.

The chain employs TRBV6-5 and TRBJ2-3, with TRBD2 matching over 10 bases. Per germline, CDR1 MNHEY and CDR2 SVGAGI. V dropped 0 bases and J dropped 3; count of bases not matched to a gene: 3. This CDR3 contains 16 residues. The CDR3 spells CASSYSTAGGTDTQYF. The CDR3 DNA reads as TGTGCCAGCAGTTACTCGACAGCGGGAGGGACAGATACGCAGTATTTT.

The V gene is TRBV24-1, the J gene TRBJ2-1; TRBD2 is a possible D gene (5 bases). CDR1 and CDR2 from the germline V gene are KGHDR and SFDVKD. V was clipped by 3 bases and J by 3 bases, with 11 bases between them. CDR3 size: 15 residues. CDR3 sequence (DNA): TGTGCCACCAGTGATCTGCAGGACTTCTACAATGAGCAGTTCTTC. Translating gives CATSDLQDFYNEQFF.

The rearrangement joins TRBV19 to TRBJ1-4; 7 bases match TRBD1. This CDR3 has 14 residues. V lost 4 bases, J lost 11 bases, and 10 bases stayed unmatched. Germline values: CDR1 LNHDA, CDR2 SQIVND (reference sequence). The CDR3 here is CASSTGQDPGKLFF. CDR3 coding DNA: TGTGCCAGTAGTACTGGACAGGATCCCGGGAAACTGTTTTTT.

The rearrangement uses TRBV7-3 and TRBJ2-1; a weak D match, TRBD2 (6 bases). The V and J ends lost 5 bases and 5 bases respectively, with 13 bases between them. The CDR3 is 14 residues long. The V gene's germline CDR1 is SGHTA and CDR2 FQGTGA. CDR3 in DNA: TGTGCCAGCAGCCCCTTTGGAGGGCACAATGAGCAGTTCTTC. Translated: CASSPFGGHNEQFF.

The V gene is TRBV7-9, the J gene TRBJ2-7; D is possibly TRBD2 (5 bases). Trimming shortened V by 1 base and J by 3 bases, and 7 bases separated the two germline ends. CDR1 SEHNR and CDR2 FQNEAQ come from the germline V gene (reference sequence). The CDR3 covers 13 residues. The CDR3 bases are TGTGCCAGCAGCTTAGGAGGAGGCTACGAGCAGTACTTC. It is translated as CASSLGGGYEQYF.

The chain links TRBV10-3 to TRBJ1-2; 10 bases are a match to TRBD1. The CDR3 is made up of 15 amino acids. Germline-derived CDR1 and CDR2 are ENHRY and SYGVKD. J lost 7 bases, V lost 4 bases, and 9 bases had no gene match. CDR3 amino acids: CAISAGGQGSFGYTF. In DNA, the CDR3 is TGTGCCATCAGTGCCGGGGGACAGGGGTCGTTTGGCTACACCTTC.

The chain links TRBV7-3 to TRBJ2-1; perhaps TRBD2 as D (5 bases). Looked up from germline, CDR1 is SGHTA and CDR2 is FQGTGA. The CDR3 extends over 14 amino acids. Trimming shortened V by 4 bases and J by 3 bases, and 10 bases separated the two germline ends. In DNA form, the CDR3 reads TGTGCCAGCAGCTCCCGGGAAGGCTACAATGAGCAGTTCTTC. Its translation: CASSSREGYNEQFF.

The chain couples TRBV15 to TRBJ2-5; 8 positions agree with TRBD2. V shed 1 base and J 5 bases; nucleotides not matched to a gene: 9. The CDR3 runs 16 residues. Germline loops: CDR1 LNHNV, CDR2 YYDKDF (reference sequence). The CDR3 is CATSRAEAGVGETQYF. The CDR3 coding sequence is TGTGCCACCAGCAGAGCAGAAGCGGGAGTAGGGGAGACCCAGTACTTC.

The sample holds one count of this clone. This chain connects TRBV19 to TRBJ2-7; 8 positions agree with TRBD1. The germline gives CDR1 LNHDA, CDR2 SQIVND (reference sequence). The ends lost 8 bases at V and 1 base at J; junction bases unmatched: 10. This CDR3 is 15 amino acids long. CDR3 amino acids: CASATTGGRSYEQYF. The CDR3 bases are TGTGCCAGTGCGACCACAGGGGGTAGGTCCTACGAGCAGTACTTC.

This clone was picked up a small number of times. The chain carries TRBV19 and TRBJ2-2, with D perhaps TRBD2 (6 bases). Germline V gene data show CDR1 as LNHDA and CDR2 as SQIVND (reference sequence). V shed 8 bases and J shed 4 bases, with 14 bases lying between them. The CDR3 runs to 14 residues. CDR3 coding DNA: TGTGCCAGTTCGACCGGGACTCCCACCGGGGAGCTGTTTTTT. Its protein is CASSTGTPTGELFF.

The V gene is TRBV10-2, the J gene TRBJ2-7; 8 positions agree with TRBD2. CDR1 is WSHSY and CDR2 is SAAADI in the germline V gene. The CDR3 runs to 14 residues. Trimming took 10 bases from V and 5 from J; bases not matched to a gene: 13. CDR3 region: CATRRAGLGNEQYF. The CDR3 DNA reads TGCGCCACCAGGAGGGCGGGACTAGGAAACGAGCAGTACTTC.

This clone came up once. The rearrangement links TRBV19 to TRBJ1-4; TRBD1 is a possible D gene (5 bases). CDR1 and CDR2 (germline): LNHDA, SQIVND (reference sequence). This CDR3 contains 14 residues. V lost 9 bases and J 0 bases, leaving 11 bases between the germline ends. The CDR3 DNA reads as TGTGCCAGCACCGGGGGGACAACTAATGAAAAACTGTTTTTT. It specifies CASTGGTTNEKLFF.

The chain couples TRBV19 to TRBJ2-4, with 8 bases fitting TRBD1. Germline CDR1 LNHDA, CDR2 SQIVND (reference sequence). The CDR3 runs to 17 residues. V lost 7 bases, J lost 7 bases, and 18 bases stayed unmatched. In nucleotides, the CDR3 is TGTGCCAGTACCTCAACTCCCGGACAGGGAAGTAGGAACATTCAGTACTTC. It translates to CASTSTPGQGSRNIQYF.

This clone was seen just once. The chain couples TRBV28 to TRBJ2-5; maybe TRBD2 (6 bases). Germline assignment: CDR1 MDHEN and CDR2 SYDVKM. The germline V and J ends were trimmed by 1 base and 5 bases, with 14 bases remaining between them. The length of the CDR3 is 15 residues. CDR3 amino acids: CASSLLGTLRETQYF. The CDR3 DNA sequence: TGTGCCAGCAGTTTATTGGGGACTCTCCGGGAGACCCAGTACTTC.

V is TRBV19 and J is TRBJ2-7; 10 bases are shared with TRBD2. Looked up from germline, CDR1 is LNHDA and CDR2 is SQIVND (reference sequence). The CDR3 length is 16 residues. The V and J ends lost 5 bases and 1 base, in that order; junction bases with no gene match: 8. Written as DNA, the CDR3 is TGTGCCAGTAGTCAGTCTAGCGGGAGTTTTTCCTACGAGCAGTACTTC. It translates to CASSQSSGSFSYEQYF.

This clone was seen a single time. This rearrangement joins TRBV7-3 to TRBJ2-7; tentatively, D is TRBD2 (5 bases). CDR1 SGHTA and CDR2 FQGTGA come from the germline V gene. The germline V and J ends were trimmed by 4 bases and 3 bases, with 13 bases remaining between them. This CDR3 spans 14 amino acids. CDR3: CASSSTAGRYEQYF. CDR3 bases: TGTGCCAGCAGCTCCACTGCGGGCCGCTACGAGCAGTACTTC.

This chain connects TRBV6-6 to TRBJ2-1; 10 nucleotides line up with TRBD2. CDR1 MNHNY and CDR2 SVGAGI come from the germline V gene (reference sequence). There are 17 residues in the CDR3. V shed 5 bases, J shed 5 bases, and the junction held 12 bases outside the gene matches. For the CDR3, the DNA is TGTGCCAGCAGTCGCACTCTAGCGGGAGCTTCCCACAATGAGCAGTTCTTC. It codes for CASSRTLAGASHNEQFF.

The V and J genes are TRBV27 and TRBJ2-1, with D possibly being TRBD2 (7 bases). The CDR3 contains 13 residues. V was pared by 5 bases and J by 9 bases, with 14 bases between. Germline CDR1 reads MNHEY; CDR2 reads SMNVEV (reference sequence). DNA for the CDR3: TGTGCCAGCAGTGTCGGGGGGCAGGGTGAGCAGTTCTTC. Encoded protein: CASSVGGQGEQFF.